This record covers a single T cell receptor (beta chain). Antigen specificity is unknown. The data derive from a study of OX40 agonist ivuxolimab in advanced cancers. Study-wide findings and caveats: At 0.1 to 3.0 mg/kg and by week 6, clonal expansion occurred in CD4+ and CD8+ blood T cells. Some of the lowest clonal expansion was seen in partial responders at 0.1-3.0 mg/kg.

Germline assignment: CDR1 SGHNT and CDR2 YYREEE (reference sequence). The trim removed 3 bases at V and 6 bases at J, leaving 8 bases unmatched. This CDR3 is built from 14 residues. Baseline, cycle 4 day 1, and cycle 7 day 1 were the blood sampling points. Sequenced by immunoSEQ multiplex PCR; TCRdb stores in-frame clones only, minus some. The profile shows about 51,000 clones, about 80% of them singletons. This sequence joins TRBV5-4 and TRBJ1-1, with 7 bases aligning to TRBD1. The receptor comes from an adult with an advanced solid tumor such as melanoma, head and neck, liver or kidney cancer. The sequencing here drew on CD4+ or CD8+ T cells sorted from blood, taken in a trial of the OX40 agonist ivuxolimab. CDR3 DNA sequence: TGTGCCAGCAGCTATTCCGGGACAGCCTCTGAAGCTTTCTTT. This encodes CASSYSGTASEAFF.